This T cell receptor (beta chain) was sequenced during a study of tumor-infiltrating lymphocytes in localized non-small cell lung cancer. The study's findings and limits: Tumors had more T cell infiltration than uninvolved lung, per TCRbeta sequencing and CD3 counts.

Of note for this clone: Its antigen remains unidentified.

Only in-frame clones appear in the TCRdb table, and some are missing; sequencing was by immunoSEQ multiplex PCR. The sample records around 13,000 clones, 80% to 90% being singletons. This receptor was identified in a human donor with non-small cell lung cancer. The sequencing sample was made of uninvolved lung tissue not adjacent to the tumor.

In DNA form, the CDR3 reads TGCGCCAGCAGCGTAGACTATTACCAAGAGACCCAGTACTTC. The encoded protein is CASSVDYYQETQYF. The gene calls are TRBV5-1 and TRBJ2-5; maybe TRBD2 (5 bases). Trimming cost V 4 bases and J 0 bases, with 10 bases left between them. CDR1 and CDR2 (germline): SGHRS, YFSETQ. The CDR3 is 14 amino acids.